The source of this T cell receptor beta chain is a study of T cell responses to AZD1222 COVID-19 vaccine. Study-wide background: It was second doses at about 4 or about 12 weeks that were pooled. Study outcomes and limitations: Distributed over spike, vaccine-associated CD4 TCRs predominated at 160-218 and 743-854. There were mostly white British donors and more females than males, and clonal diversity was possibly underestimated. Spike-specific TCR breadth and depth went up after people got two AZD1222 doses.

Profiled with immunoSEQ multiplex PCR; TCRdb holds only in-frame clones, not every one. The sample consists of about 86,000 clones, nearly 90% of them appearing once. About this clone: Its antigen remains unknown.

The specimen comprised peripheral blood, sampled on day 0 of AZD1222 vaccination. The sequence derives from an adult in good health.

CDR3 protein: CAISPQDLGGYTF. DNA for the CDR3: TGTGCCATCAGCCCCCAGGACCTTGGTGGCTACACCTTC. This chain links TRBV10-3 with TRBJ1-2; D gene unclear. CDR3 length: 13 amino acids. Trimming shortened V by 6 bases and J by 7 bases, and 15 bases separated the two germline ends. CDR1 ENHRY and CDR2 SYGVKD come from the germline V gene.